The clone carrying this T cell receptor beta chain has more than one count but fewer than ten. Per germline, CDR1 MNHEY and CDR2 SVGAGI. Trimming pared 2 bases from V and 9 bases from J, leaving 11 bases between. The length of the CDR3 is 14 residues. The data are from a study of T cell changes during pregnancy in multiple sclerosis. Assay used: immunoSEQ multiplex PCR; TCRdb lists only in-frame clones, some missing. The top ten clones hold approximately 0.97% of a sample with tens of thousands of clones, around 93% of them seen once. Source: peripheral blood, taken before pregnancy. This TCR derives from a female donor with multiple sclerosis, enrolled in a pregnancy study. J is TRBJ1-6 and V is TRBV6-5, with D possibly matching TRBD1 (6 bases). The CDR3 DNA reads as TGTGCCAGCAGTTACGGGCAGGGGTCTTCACCCCTCCACTTT. It encodes CASSYGQGSSPLHF.